This TCR beta chain is from a study of siplizumab effects on memory and regulatory T cells. General study results and limits: There appeared to be greater diversity in naive T cells than in memory cells, and naive T cells seemed major contributors to the alloresponse. Left unconfirmed was the suppressive function of proliferating Tregs from siplizumab cultures. Controls had approximately 26% Treg-derived mappable alloreactive CD4+ clones on average, versus nearly 70% with siplizumab.

V lost 4 bases and J lost 5; bases outside the gene matches: 6. There are 14 residues in the CDR3. The germline gives CDR1 MNHEY, CDR2 SVGAGI. On this clone itself: Its specificity is unknown.

Measured with immunoSEQ multiplex PCR; TCRdb has only the in-frame clones, and not every one. This repertoire shows approximately 75,000 clones, around 93% found once; its top ten account for less than 5.5%. The sequenced sample consisted of CD8+ T cells sorted from blood. The source is a human donor in good health. V usage is TRBV6-5 and J usage is TRBJ2-5, with 8 bases matching TRBD2. The CDR3 here is CASSSEAGVETQYF. CDR3 sequence (DNA): TGTGCCAGCAGTTCCGAAGCGGGGGTGGAGACCCAGTACTTC.